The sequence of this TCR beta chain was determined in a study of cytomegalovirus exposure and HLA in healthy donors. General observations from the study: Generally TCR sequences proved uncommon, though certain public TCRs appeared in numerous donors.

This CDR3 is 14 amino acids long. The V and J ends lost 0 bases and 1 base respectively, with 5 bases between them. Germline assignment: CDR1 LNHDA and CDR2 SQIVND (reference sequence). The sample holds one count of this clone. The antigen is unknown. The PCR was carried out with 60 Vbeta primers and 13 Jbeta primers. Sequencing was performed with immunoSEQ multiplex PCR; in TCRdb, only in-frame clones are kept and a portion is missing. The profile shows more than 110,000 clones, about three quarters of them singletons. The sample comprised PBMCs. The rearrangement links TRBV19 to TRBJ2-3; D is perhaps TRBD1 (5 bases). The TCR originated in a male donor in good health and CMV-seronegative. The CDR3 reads CASSIDRGTDTQYF. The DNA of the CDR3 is TGTGCCAGTAGTATAGACAGGGGCACAGATACGCAGTATTTT.